The T cell receptor (beta chain) described here comes from a study of blood T cell repertoires in COVID-19. Using immunoSEQ multiplex PCR, the repertoire was profiled, and TCRdb retains in-frame clones only, with some absent. The table records tens of thousands of clones, around 93% of them present only once. V shed 0 bases and J 1 base; nucleotides not matched to a gene: 5. Per the germline V gene, CDR1 is SGHRS and CDR2 is YFSETQ. The CDR3 is made up of 17 amino acids. This clonotype was obtained from a human donor with active COVID-19. The donor label of this sample is uncertain. The sample was peripheral blood. This rearrangement joins TRBV5-1 to TRBJ2-3; 10 nucleotides match TRBD2. The CDR3 spells CASSLAPSGGGTDTQYF. As DNA, the CDR3 is TGCGCCAGCAGCTTGGCTCCCAGCGGGGGGGGCACAGATACGCAGTATTTT.